A single sample is the source of the 28 T cell receptor beta chains below, sequenced in a study of shared clonotypes between healthy human individuals. Profiled with immunoSEQ multiplex PCR; TCRdb holds only in-frame clones, not every one. The repertoire holds about 1.1 million clones, with around 78% as singletons. Source material: memory CD4+ T cells from PBMCs. Subset indicated: CD45RA-negative fraction. The receptors were gathered from a man aged 18 to 35 in good health. Some clones in this sample may be carry-over from other donors' samples.

This clone was seen a handful of times. This chain links TRBV6-6 with TRBJ1-1; D gene unclear. Trimming stripped 2 bases from V and 0 bases from J, with 7 bases between. The germline gives CDR1 MNHNY, CDR2 SVGAGI (reference sequence). The CDR3 extends over 14 amino acids. The DNA for the CDR3 is TGTGCCAGCAGTTACAACGGGATGAACACTGAAGCTTTCTTT. Translated, it gives CASSYNGMNTEAFF.

The count of this clone is one. The chain recombines TRBV7-2 with TRBJ2-2, with D possibly being TRBD1 (6 bases). Germline V gene data show CDR1 as SGHTA and CDR2 as FQGNSA. The V gene lost 4 bases and the J gene lost 1 base, with 13 bases spanning the gap. The CDR3 spans 16 residues. The CDR3 sequence: CASSSQGAMNTGELFF. In nucleotides, the CDR3 is TGTGCCAGCAGCTCACAGGGTGCGATGAACACCGGGGAGCTGTTTTTT.

The rearrangement uses TRBV13 and TRBJ1-2, with unresolved D. V lost 3 bases to trimming and J lost 0 bases, with 8 bases between them. Germline V gene lookup returns CDR1 PRHDT and CDR2 FYEKMQ (reference sequence). The CDR3 has 14 amino acids. The DNA for the CDR3 is TGTGCCAGCAGCTTGGCGGGGACTAACTATGGCTACACCTTC. Amino acids: CASSLAGTNYGYTF.

The V call is TRBV30, the J call TRBJ2-3; the match to TRBD2 covers 16 bases. The germline CDR1 and CDR2 sequences are GTSNPN and SVGIG (reference sequence). V was pared by 4 bases and J by 3 bases, with 16 bases of the junction left unmatched. The CDR3 has 20 amino acids. CDR3 amino acids: CAWTYMGGLAGGPGTDTQYF. DNA of the CDR3: TGTGCCTGGACTTATATGGGGGGACTAGCGGGAGGGCCGGGTACAGATACGCAGTATTTT. Complete variable domain (other parts from reference TRBV30 and TRBJ2-3): SQTIHQWPATLVQPVGSPLSLECTVEGTSNPNLYWYRQAAGRGLQLLFYSVGIGQISSEVPQNLSASRPQDRQFILSSKKLLLSDSGFYLCAWTYMGGLAGGPGTDTQYFGPGTRLTVL.

This chain connects TRBV6-6 to TRBJ1-1; D not certain. The V and J ends lost 4 bases and 1 base respectively, with 7 bases between them. The CDR3 contains 13 residues. Germline V gene data show CDR1 as MNHNY and CDR2 as SVGAGI (reference sequence). CDR3 region: CASSLYRNTEAFF. Written as DNA, the CDR3 is TGTGCCAGCAGTTTATACAGGAACACTGAAGCTTTCTTT.

In this sample, this clone turned up once. This CDR3 is CASRAGASSYNEQFF. CDR3 DNA: TGCGCCAGCAGGGCTGGTGCTAGCTCCTACAATGAGCAGTTCTTC. The chain links TRBV5-1 to TRBJ2-1; D remains unclear. This CDR3 comprises 15 residues. Germline assignment: CDR1 SGHRS and CDR2 YFSETQ. V was cut by 5 bases and J by 0 bases, with 12 bases left in between. Based on the CDR3 plus reference TRBV5-1 and TRBJ2-1, the full variable domain is KAGVTQTPRYLIKTRGQQVTLSCSPISGHRSVSWYQQTPGQGLQFLFEYFSETQRNKGNFPGRFSGRQFSNSRSEMNVSTLELGDSALYLCASRAGASSYNEQFFGPGTRLTVL.

J is TRBJ2-7 and V is TRBV29-1, with D perhaps matching TRBD1 or TRBD2 (5 bases each). Germline V lookup: CDR1 SQVTM, CDR2 ANQGSEA. The CDR3 contains 11 residues. V dropped 5 bases and J dropped 7 bases, with 12 bases sitting between them. CDR3 region: CSVRRGGEQYF. The CDR3 DNA sequence: TGCAGCGTTCGGCGTGGGGGAGAGCAGTACTTC.

CDR3 amino acids: CASSSGTEAFF. The CDR3, as DNA: TGTGCCAGTAGTTCGGGTACTGAAGCTTTCTTT. This chain connects TRBV19 to TRBJ1-1; no clear D gene. The V end was cut by 5 bases, the J end by 5 bases, with 6 bases between. Germline CDR1 is LNHDA and CDR2 is SQIVND (reference sequence). There are 11 residues in the CDR3.

This clone was recorded once. This sequence joins TRBV27 and TRBJ1-4; 7 bases agree with TRBD1. Germline CDR1 MNHEY, CDR2 SMNVEV (reference sequence). The CDR3 runs 16 residues. J lost 8 bases, V lost 5 bases, and 14 bases had no gene match. Here the CDR3 reads CASSPVLTGVEEKLFF. CDR3 nucleotide sequence: TGTGCCAGCAGTCCAGTCCTAACAGGGGTGGAGGAAAAACTGTTTTTT.

Concerning this clone: A far larger clone differs by one base, so this is likely a read error. A read error is likely, as this CDR3 ends without the conserved phenylalanine or tryptophan. The gene calls are TRBV30 and TRBJ1-1; TRBD1 might be the D (6 bases). Germline lookup yields CDR1 GTSNPN and CDR2 SVGIG (reference sequence). This CDR3 spans 11 amino acids. Trimming took off 7 bases at V and 9 bases at J, with 15 bases between the two ends. The CDR3 sequence: CASKFRGQAFL. CDR3 nucleotides: TGTGCCTCCAAATTCCGGGGGCAAGCTTTCCTT.

The V and J genes are TRBV28 and TRBJ2-5; perhaps TRBD1 as D (6 bases). There are 13 residues in the CDR3. Trimming cost V 5 bases and J 2 bases, with 9 bases left between them. The germline CDR1 and CDR2 sequences are MDHEN and SYDVKM. The CDR3 spells CASSAGQQETQYF. CDR3 bases: TGTGCCAGCAGTGCCGGACAGCAAGAGACCCAGTACTTC.

V usage is TRBV28 and J usage is TRBJ1-2; 9 bases match TRBD1. V gave up 5 bases and J gave up 4 bases; unmatched junction bases: 17. Germline lookup yields CDR1 MDHEN and CDR2 SYDVKM. This CDR3 is 18 amino acids long. The CDR3 spells CASSPPFGGTGLIYGYTF. CDR3 nucleotide sequence: TGTGCCAGCAGTCCACCTTTTGGTGGGACAGGGCTGATCTATGGCTACACCTTC.

This chain joins TRBV6-6 and TRBJ2-7; tentatively, D is TRBD2 (6 bases). The germline V and J ends were trimmed by 8 bases and 7 bases, with 18 bases remaining between them. Germline V gene lookup returns CDR1 MNHNY and CDR2 SVGAGI (reference sequence). CDR3 length equals 13 residues. CDR3 loop: CASRRRGPEEQYF. The CDR3 DNA sequence: TGTGCCAGCCGACGGCGGGGCCCGGAAGAGCAGTACTTC.

Remarks on this clone: The sample holds other DNA sequences that translate to the same CDR3. The chain carries TRBV5-1 and TRBJ1-3; 7 bases are a match to TRBD1. This CDR3 contains 14 residues. V shed 4 bases and J 4 bases; nucleotides not matched to a gene: 5. Germline values: CDR1 SGHRS, CDR2 YFSETQ. The CDR3 here is CASSPGTAGNTIYF. The CDR3 DNA is TGCGCCAGCAGCCCGGGGACAGCGGGAAACACCATATATTTT.

The CDR3 reads CASNPGASGTYEQYF. CDR3 sequence (DNA): TGTGCCAGTAACCCTGGGGCTAGCGGCACCTACGAGCAGTACTTC. The genes are TRBV19 and TRBJ2-7; 7 bases are a match to TRBD2. V shed 7 bases and J 2 bases; nucleotides not matched to a gene: 11. The CDR3 extends over 15 amino acids. Germline V gives CDR1 LNHDA, CDR2 SQIVND (reference sequence).

This chain uses TRBV18 with TRBJ2-2; 7 positions agree with TRBD1. This CDR3 comprises 16 residues. The trim removed 0 bases at V and 3 bases at J, leaving 4 bases unmatched. The germline V gene has CDR1 KGHSH and CDR2 LQKENI. This CDR3 reads CASSPPPGQDTGELFF. The CDR3 DNA follows: TGTGCCAGCTCACCACCCCCAGGACAGGACACCGGGGAGCTGTTTTTT.

This clone was counted between two and nine times. Sequence at one end of the junction differs from germline and may be a read error. Different DNA sequences within this sample yield the same CDR3. The chain employs TRBV19 and TRBJ1-5; D gene uncertain. Germline V gives CDR1 LNHDA, CDR2 SQIVND (reference sequence). This CDR3 region has 13 residues. CDR3 nucleotide sequence: TGTGCCAGTAGTAAAGATCGCAACCAGCCCCAGCATTTT. Its protein is CASSKDRNQPQHF. Full variable domain (remainder filled in from reference TRBV19 and TRBJ1-5): DGGITQSPKYLFRKEGQNVTLSCEQNLNHDAMYWYRQDPGQGLRLIYYSQIVNDFQKGDIAEGYSVSREKKESFPLTVTSAQKNPTAFYLCASSKDRNQPQHFGDGTRLSIL.

The J gene is TRBJ2-2, the V gene TRBV6-1; D perhaps matches TRBD1 (5 bases). There are 15 residues in the CDR3. The germline CDR1 and CDR2 sequences are MNHNS and SASEGT. V was trimmed by 2 bases and J by 5 bases, leaving 12 bases between them. The CDR3 is CASSELRVRTGELFF. In DNA, the CDR3 is TGTGCCAGCAGTGAACTCAGGGTTAGGACCGGGGAGCTGTTTTTT.

This chain links TRBV6-5 with TRBJ2-1; 10 bases are a match to TRBD2. Losses at the gene ends were 7 bases for V and 6 bases for J; bases not matched to a gene: 9. The CDR3 consists of 15 residues. CDR1 is MNHEY and CDR2 is SVGAGI in the germline V gene. The CDR3 coding sequence is TGTGCCAGCACAAAGGCGGCTAGCGGGAGCAATGAGCAGTTCTTC. Its protein is CASTKAASGSNEQFF.

The table lists this clone with many counts. This sample includes further DNA sequences coding for the same CDR3. The chain couples TRBV6-5 to TRBJ2-5, with D uncertain. The CDR3 runs to 15 residues. The V gene's germline CDR1 is MNHEY and CDR2 SVGAGI. The V gene lost 5 bases and the J gene lost 1 base, with 14 bases spanning the gap. The CDR3 reads CASSPTWTAQETQYF. CDR3 DNA: TGTGCCAGCAGTCCCACCTGGACGGCCCAAGAGACCCAGTACTTC.

The V call is TRBV2, the J call TRBJ2-7; 7 positions agree with TRBD2. This CDR3 spans 15 amino acids. V gave up 6 bases and J gave up 4 bases; unmatched junction bases: 12. Germline lookup yields CDR1 SNHLY and CDR2 FYNNEI. The CDR3 DNA is TGTGCCAGCAGGGATATGGGGGGGTCGAGATACGAGCAGTACTTC. Its protein is CASRDMGGSRYEQYF.

In the case of this clone: A much larger clone sits a single nucleotide away, making a read error possible. The chain couples TRBV6-5 to TRBJ1-1; tentative D call: TRBD1 (5 bases). The CDR3 is made up of 14 amino acids. Germline V lookup: CDR1 MNHEY, CDR2 SVGAGI. Trimming took 6 bases from V and 4 from J, leaving 15 bases between them. CDR3 amino acids: CASSWDRVSTEAFF. The CDR3 DNA sequence: TGTGCCAGCAGCTGGGACCGGGTGAGCACTGAAGCTTTCTTT.

This chain uses TRBV6-6 with TRBJ2-3, with 7 positions matching TRBD2. The ends lost 4 bases at V and 3 bases at J; junction bases unmatched: 7. The CDR3 totals 15 residues. The germline gives CDR1 MNHNY, CDR2 SVGAGI (reference sequence). CDR3 sequence: CASSLLDGGTDTQYF. Written as DNA, the CDR3 is TGTGCCAGCAGTTTACTCGACGGGGGGACAGATACGCAGTATTTT.

The chain has TRBV10-3 and TRBJ1-2; perhaps TRBD1 as D (5 bases). The ends were cut back, 9 bases at V and 7 bases at J, with 15 bases in the middle. The germline V gene has CDR1 ENHRY and CDR2 SYGVKD. The CDR3 sequence is 12 residues long. CDR3 in DNA: TGTGCCATGCGGGGGTCGACGGGTGGCTACACCTTC. Translating gives CAMRGSTGGYTF.

This clone was counted once. V is TRBV28 and J is TRBJ2-5; TRBD1 or TRBD2 may be the D gene (6 bases each). CDR3 length: 15 residues. Germline-derived CDR1 and CDR2 are MDHEN and SYDVKM. V was pared by 5 bases and J by 5 bases, with 18 bases between. The chain's CDR3 is CASSSLQGGGETQYF. The CDR3, as DNA: TGTGCCAGCAGTAGTCTACAGGGAGGTGGGGAGACCCAGTACTTC.

This clone was picked up a small number of times. This chain joins TRBV6-1 and TRBJ2-7; the match to TRBD1 covers 9 bases. V gave up 7 bases and J gave up 2 bases; unmatched junction bases: 9. Germline-derived CDR1 and CDR2 are MNHNS and SASEGT. The CDR3 totals 15 residues. Here the CDR3 reads CASKYSTGGTYEQYF. The CDR3 DNA sequence: TGTGCCAGCAAATACTCGACAGGGGGAACCTACGAGCAGTACTTC.

A word on this clone: It is likely a read error: a sequence one base away is far more abundant. The sample carries other DNA sequences with the same CDR3. This chain uses TRBV7-2 with TRBJ2-5; D is unresolved. Per germline, CDR1 SGHTA and CDR2 FQGNSA. V dropped 2 bases and J dropped 2 bases, with 6 bases sitting between them. The CDR3 loop spans 13 amino acids. The DNA for the CDR3 is TGTGCCAGCAGCTTAACCAGACAAGAGACCCAGTACTTC. As protein: CASSLTRQETQYF.

The rearrangement joins TRBV7-2 to TRBJ2-2, with D maybe TRBD1 (6 bases). Germline V gene sequence: CDR1 SGHTA, CDR2 FQGNSA. V was cut by 3 bases and J by 3 bases, with 11 bases left in between. This CDR3 is built from 15 residues. The CDR3 protein is CASSFSGHYTGELFF. The CDR3 DNA reads as TGTGCCAGCAGCTTTTCGGGACACTACACCGGGGAGCTGTTTTTT.